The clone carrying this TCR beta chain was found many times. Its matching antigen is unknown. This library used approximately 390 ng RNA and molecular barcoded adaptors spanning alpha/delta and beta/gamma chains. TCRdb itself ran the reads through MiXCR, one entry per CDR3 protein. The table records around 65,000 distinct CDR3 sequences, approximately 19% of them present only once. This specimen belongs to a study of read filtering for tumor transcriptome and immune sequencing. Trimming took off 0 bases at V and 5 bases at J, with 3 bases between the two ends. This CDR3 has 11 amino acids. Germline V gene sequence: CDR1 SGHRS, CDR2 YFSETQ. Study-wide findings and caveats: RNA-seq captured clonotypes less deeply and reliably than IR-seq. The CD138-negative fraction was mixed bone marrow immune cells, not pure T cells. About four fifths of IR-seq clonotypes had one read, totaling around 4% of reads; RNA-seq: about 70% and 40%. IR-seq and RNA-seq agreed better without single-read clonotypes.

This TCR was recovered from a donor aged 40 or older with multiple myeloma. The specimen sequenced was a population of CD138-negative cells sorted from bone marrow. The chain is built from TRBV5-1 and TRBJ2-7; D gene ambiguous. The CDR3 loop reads CASSLANEQYF. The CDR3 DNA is TGCGCCAGCAGCTTGGCGAACGAGCAGTACTTC.